This TCR beta chain was observed in a study of T-cell memory formation after mild COVID-19. CDR1 MNHEY and CDR2 SVGEGT come from the germline V gene. The CDR3 runs 13 residues. The V and J ends lost 7 bases and 5 bases respectively, with 15 bases between them. This clonotype was seen repeatedly, ten times or more. TCRdb reprocessed the 5' RACE reads via MiXCR and lists one record per CDR3 protein. This table has roughly 35,000 distinct CDR3 sequences, just under 8% appearing once. The chain is built from TRBV6-2 or TRBV6-3 and TRBJ2-7; D is unclear. The TCR originated in a man aged 18 to 30 who had mild COVID-19 (a few samples of this study predate the infection). Cell type and time point are not known. Input material: PBMCs or a T cell subset sorted from them (not recorded which). The CDR3 DNA follows: TGTGCCAGCATGAGGCTACTAAGAAACGAGCAGTACTTC. Its translation is CASMRLLRNEQYF.